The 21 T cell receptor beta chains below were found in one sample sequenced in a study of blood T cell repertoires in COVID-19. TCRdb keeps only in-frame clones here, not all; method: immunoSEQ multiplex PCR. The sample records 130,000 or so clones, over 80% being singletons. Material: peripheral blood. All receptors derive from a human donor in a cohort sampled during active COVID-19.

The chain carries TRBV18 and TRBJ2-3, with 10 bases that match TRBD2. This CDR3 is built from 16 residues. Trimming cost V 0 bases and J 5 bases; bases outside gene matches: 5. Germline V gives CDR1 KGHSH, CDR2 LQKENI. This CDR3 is CASSPPAGGLIDTQYF. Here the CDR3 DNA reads TGTGCCAGCTCACCACCAGCGGGAGGGCTGATAGATACGCAGTATTTT.

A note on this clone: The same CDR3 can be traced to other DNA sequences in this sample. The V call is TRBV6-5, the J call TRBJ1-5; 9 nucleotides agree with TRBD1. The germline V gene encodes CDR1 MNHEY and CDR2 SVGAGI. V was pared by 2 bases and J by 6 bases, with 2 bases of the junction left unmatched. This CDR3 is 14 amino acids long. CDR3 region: CASSYTGQGQPQHF. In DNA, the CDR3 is TGTGCCAGCAGTTACACGGGACAGGGTCAGCCCCAGCATTTT.

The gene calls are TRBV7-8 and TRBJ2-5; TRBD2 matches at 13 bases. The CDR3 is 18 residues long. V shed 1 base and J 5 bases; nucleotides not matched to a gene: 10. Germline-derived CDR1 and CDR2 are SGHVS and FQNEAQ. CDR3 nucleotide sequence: TGTGCCAGCAGCTTAGATAGACTAGCGGGAGGTGTTGGGGAGACCCAGTACTTC. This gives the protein CASSLDRLAGGVGETQYF.

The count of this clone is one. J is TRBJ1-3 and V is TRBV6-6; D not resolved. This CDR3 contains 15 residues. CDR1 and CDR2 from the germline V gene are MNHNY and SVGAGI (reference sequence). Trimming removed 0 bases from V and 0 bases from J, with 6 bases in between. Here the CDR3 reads CASSYSVSSGNTIYF. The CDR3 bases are TGTGCCAGCAGTTACTCGGTTAGCTCTGGAAACACCATATATTTT.

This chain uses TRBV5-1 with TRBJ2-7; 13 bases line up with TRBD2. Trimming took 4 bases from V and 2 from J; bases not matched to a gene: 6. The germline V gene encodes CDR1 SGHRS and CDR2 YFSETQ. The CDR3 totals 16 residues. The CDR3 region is CASSMGGLAGAYEQYF. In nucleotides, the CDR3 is TGCGCCAGCAGCATGGGCGGACTAGCGGGAGCCTACGAGCAGTACTTC. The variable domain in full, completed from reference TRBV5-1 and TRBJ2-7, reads KAGVTQTPRYLIKTRGQQVTLSCSPISGHRSVSWYQQTPGQGLQFLFEYFSETQRNKGNFPGRFSGRQFSNSRSEMNVSTLELGDSALYLCASSMGGLAGAYEQYFGPGTRLTVT.

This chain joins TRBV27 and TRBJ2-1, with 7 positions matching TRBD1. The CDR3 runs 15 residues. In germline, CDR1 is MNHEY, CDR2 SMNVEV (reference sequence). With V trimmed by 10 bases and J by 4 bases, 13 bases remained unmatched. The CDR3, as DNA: TGTGCCACCATCTACCCAGGGGGATCTTACAATGAGCAGTTCTTC. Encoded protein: CATIYPGGSYNEQFF.

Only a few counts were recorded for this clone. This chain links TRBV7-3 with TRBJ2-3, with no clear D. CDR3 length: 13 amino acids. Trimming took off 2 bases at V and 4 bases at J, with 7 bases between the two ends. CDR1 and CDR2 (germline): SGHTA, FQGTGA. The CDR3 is CASSLQSADTQYF. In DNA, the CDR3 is TGTGCCAGCAGCTTACAGTCAGCAGATACGCAGTATTTT.

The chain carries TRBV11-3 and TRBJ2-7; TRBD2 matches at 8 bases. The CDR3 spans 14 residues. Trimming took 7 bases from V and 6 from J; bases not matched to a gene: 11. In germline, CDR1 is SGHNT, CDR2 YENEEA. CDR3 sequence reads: CASTVSGRPLEQYF. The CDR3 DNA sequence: TGTGCCAGCACCGTGAGCGGGAGACCACTCGAGCAGTACTTC.

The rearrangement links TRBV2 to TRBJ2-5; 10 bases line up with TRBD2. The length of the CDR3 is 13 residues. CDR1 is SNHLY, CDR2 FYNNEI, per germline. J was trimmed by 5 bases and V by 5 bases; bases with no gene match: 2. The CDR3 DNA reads TGTGCCAGCAGTAGCGGGAGGGTCGAGACCCAGTACTTC. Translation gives CASSSGRVETQYF.

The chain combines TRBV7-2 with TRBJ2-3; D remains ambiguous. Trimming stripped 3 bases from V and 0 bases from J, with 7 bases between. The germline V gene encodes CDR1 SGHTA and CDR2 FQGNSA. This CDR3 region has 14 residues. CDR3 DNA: TGTGCCAGCAGCTTTAGTCCGAGCACAGATACGCAGTATTTT. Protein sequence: CASSFSPSTDTQYF. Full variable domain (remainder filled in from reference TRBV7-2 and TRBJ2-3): GAGVSQSPSNKVTEKGKDVELRCDPISGHTALYWYRQSLGQGLEFLIYFQGNSAPDKSGLPSDRFSAERTGGSVSTLTIQRTQQEDSAVYLCASSFSPSTDTQYFGPGTRLTVL.

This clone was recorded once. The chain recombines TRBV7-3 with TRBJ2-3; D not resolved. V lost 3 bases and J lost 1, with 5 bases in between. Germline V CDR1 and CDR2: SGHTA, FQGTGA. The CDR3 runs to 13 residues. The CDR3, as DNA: TGTGCCAGCAGCTTCAGCGGCACAGATACGCAGTATTTT. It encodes CASSFSGTDTQYF.

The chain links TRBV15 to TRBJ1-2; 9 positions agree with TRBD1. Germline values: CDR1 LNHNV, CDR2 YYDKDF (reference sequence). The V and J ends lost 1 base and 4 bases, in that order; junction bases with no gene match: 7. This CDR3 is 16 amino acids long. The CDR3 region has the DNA TGTGCCACCAGCAGAGGGGGTACAGGGGGCGCCTATGGCTACACCTTC. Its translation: CATSRGGTGGAYGYTF.

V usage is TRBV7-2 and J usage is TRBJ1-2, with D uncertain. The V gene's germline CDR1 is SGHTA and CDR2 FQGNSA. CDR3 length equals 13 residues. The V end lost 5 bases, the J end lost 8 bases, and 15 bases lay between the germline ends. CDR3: CASSQLSLSGYTF. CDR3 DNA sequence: TGTGCCAGCAGCCAACTTAGTCTGTCCGGCTACACCTTC.

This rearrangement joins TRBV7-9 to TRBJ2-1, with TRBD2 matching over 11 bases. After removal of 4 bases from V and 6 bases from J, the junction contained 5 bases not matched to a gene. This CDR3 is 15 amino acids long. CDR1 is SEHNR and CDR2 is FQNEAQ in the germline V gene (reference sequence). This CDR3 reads CASSSSGTSGNEQFF. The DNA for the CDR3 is TGTGCCAGCAGCTCGTCCGGGACTAGCGGCAATGAGCAGTTCTTC.

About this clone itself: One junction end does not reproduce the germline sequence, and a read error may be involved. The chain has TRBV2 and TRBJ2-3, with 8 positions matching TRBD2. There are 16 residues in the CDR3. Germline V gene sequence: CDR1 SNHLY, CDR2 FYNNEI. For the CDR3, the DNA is TGTGCCAGCACTCAGACTTGGGCGGCTAGCGGGCGGTCGGAATATTGG. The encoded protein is CASTQTWAASGRSEYW. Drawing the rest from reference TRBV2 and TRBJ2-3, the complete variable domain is EPEVTQTPSHQVTQMGQEVILRCVPISNHLYFYWYRQILGQKVEFLVSFYNNEISEKSEIFDDQFSVERPDGSNFTLKIRSTKLEDSAMYFCASTQTWAASGRSEYWGPGTRLTVL.

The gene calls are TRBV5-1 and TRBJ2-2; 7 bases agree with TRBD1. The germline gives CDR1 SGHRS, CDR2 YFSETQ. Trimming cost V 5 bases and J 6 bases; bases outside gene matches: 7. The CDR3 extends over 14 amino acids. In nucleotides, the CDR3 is TGCGCCAGCAGAACAGGGGAACGGGCCGGGGAGCTGTTTTTT. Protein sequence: CASRTGERAGELFF.

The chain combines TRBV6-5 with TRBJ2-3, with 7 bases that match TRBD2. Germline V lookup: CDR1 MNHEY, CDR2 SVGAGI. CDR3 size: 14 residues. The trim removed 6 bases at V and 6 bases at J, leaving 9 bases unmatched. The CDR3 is CASSLLPGGDTQYF. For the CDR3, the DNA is TGTGCCAGCAGCCTACTCCCGGGAGGTGATACGCAGTATTTT.

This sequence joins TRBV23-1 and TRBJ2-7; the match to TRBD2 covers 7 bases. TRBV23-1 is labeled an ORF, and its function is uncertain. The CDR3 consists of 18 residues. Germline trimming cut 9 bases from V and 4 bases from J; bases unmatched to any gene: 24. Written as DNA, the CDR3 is TGCGCCAGTGCCGCGACAGATTTGGATGGGGAGGGGAGTTACGAGCAGTACTTC. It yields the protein CASAATDLDGEGSYEQYF.

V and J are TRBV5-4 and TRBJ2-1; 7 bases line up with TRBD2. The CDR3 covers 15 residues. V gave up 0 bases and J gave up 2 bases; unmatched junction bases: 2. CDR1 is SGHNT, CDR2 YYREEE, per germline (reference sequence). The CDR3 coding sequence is TGTGCCAGCAGCTTGGAAGCGGGGACCTACAATGAGCAGTTCTTC. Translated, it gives CASSLEAGTYNEQFF.

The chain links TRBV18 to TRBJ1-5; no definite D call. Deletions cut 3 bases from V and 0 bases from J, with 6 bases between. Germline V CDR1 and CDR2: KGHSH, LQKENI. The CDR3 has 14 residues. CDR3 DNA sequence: TGTGCCAGCTCACCTACAGCTAGCAATCAGCCCCAGCATTTT. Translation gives CASSPTASNQPQHF.

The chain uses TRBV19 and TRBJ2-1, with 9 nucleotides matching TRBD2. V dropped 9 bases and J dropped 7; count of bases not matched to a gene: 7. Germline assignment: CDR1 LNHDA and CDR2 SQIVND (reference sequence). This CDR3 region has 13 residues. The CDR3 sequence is CASLGGRENEQFF. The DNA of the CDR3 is TGTGCCAGCCTAGGCGGGAGGGAGAATGAGCAGTTCTTC.